The clone carrying this T cell receptor (beta chain) was observed many times. Its cognate antigen is unknown. The study used a library that attached unique molecular identifiers to individual cDNA molecules. TCRdb reanalysed the RACE reads using MiXCR and keeps one entry per CDR3 protein. The profile shows 130,000 or so distinct CDR3 sequences, 9% to 10% of them singletons. The time point was: healthy volunteer bleed at 2 weeks. Unseparated into fractions, whole blood served as the source from which total RNA was extracted. The sample is drawn from a study of human T cells and chemical hapten exposure. General study results and limits: High-frequency TCRs, those above 1 in 1000, stayed the same after DPC sensitization.

Between the trimmed V and J ends, which lost 7 bases and 2 bases, there was a span of 12 bases. The V gene's germline CDR1 is ENHRY and CDR2 SYGVKD. The CDR3 is 13 residues long. The gene calls are TRBV10-3 and TRBJ2-7, with D tentatively TRBD1 (6 bases). This sequence originates from a male donor in good health. Some clones in this sample may be carry-over from other donors' samples. The sample was whole blood. The CDR3 loop reads CAITSGQTYEQYF. The CDR3 DNA follows: TGTGCCATCACCTCGGGACAAACCTACGAGCAGTACTTC.